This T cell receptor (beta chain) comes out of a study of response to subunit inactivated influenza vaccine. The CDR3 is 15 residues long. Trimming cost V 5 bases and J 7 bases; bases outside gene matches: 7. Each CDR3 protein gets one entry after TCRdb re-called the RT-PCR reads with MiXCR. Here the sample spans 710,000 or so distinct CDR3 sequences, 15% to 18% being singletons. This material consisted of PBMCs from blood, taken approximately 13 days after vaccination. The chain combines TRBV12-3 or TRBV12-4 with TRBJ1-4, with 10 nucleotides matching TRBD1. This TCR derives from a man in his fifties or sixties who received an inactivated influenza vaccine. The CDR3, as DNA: TGTGCCAGCAGTCCCCGGGACAGGGGAACTGAAAAACTGTTTTTT. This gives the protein CASSPRDRGTEKLFF.